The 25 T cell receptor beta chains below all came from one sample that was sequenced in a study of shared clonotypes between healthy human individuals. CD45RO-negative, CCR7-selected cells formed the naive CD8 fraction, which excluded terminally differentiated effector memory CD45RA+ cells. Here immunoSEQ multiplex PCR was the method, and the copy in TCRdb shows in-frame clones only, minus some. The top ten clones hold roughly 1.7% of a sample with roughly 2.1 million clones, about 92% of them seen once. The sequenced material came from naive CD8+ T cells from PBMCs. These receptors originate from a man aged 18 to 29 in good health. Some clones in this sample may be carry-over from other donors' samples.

Written as DNA, the CDR3 is TGTGCCAGCAGTGAAGAGGGCCATTCGGTCAGCGGGAGATCGGTTGAGCAGTTCTTC. This codes for CASSEEGHSVSGRSVEQFF. The rearrangement uses TRBV6-1 and TRBJ2-1; 8 bases match TRBD2. With V trimmed by 1 base and J by 9 bases, 20 bases remained unmatched. Germline V gene sequence: CDR1 MNHNS, CDR2 SASEGT. CDR3 length: 19 amino acids.

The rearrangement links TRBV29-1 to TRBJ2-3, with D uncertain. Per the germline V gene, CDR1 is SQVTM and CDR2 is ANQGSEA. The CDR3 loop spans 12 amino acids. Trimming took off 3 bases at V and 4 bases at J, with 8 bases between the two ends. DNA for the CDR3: TGCAGCGTTGAGGAAACCCCAGATACGCAGTATTTT. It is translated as CSVEETPDTQYF.

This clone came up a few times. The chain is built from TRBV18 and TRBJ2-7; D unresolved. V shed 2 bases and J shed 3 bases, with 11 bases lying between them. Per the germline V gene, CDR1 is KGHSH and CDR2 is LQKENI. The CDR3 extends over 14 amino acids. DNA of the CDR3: TGTGCCAGCTCACCAGATAGTTTCAGCTACGAGCAGTACTTC. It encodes CASSPDSFSYEQYF.

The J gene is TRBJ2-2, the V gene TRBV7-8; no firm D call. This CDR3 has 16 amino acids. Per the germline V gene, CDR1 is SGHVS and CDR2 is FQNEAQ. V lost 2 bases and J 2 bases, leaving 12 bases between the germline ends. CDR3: CASSLIRVTNTGELFF. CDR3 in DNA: TGTGCCAGCAGCTTAATCCGGGTCACTAACACCGGGGAGCTGTTTTTT.

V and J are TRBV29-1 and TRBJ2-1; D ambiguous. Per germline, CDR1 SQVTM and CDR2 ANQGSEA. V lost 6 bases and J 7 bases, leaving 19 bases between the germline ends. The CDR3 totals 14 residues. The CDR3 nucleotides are TGCAGCGTCGTTGTCATCGGTGGTGGGAATGAGCAGTTCTTC. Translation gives CSVVVIGGGNEQFF.

The CDR3, as DNA: TGTGCCAGTAGTACCAGGCGGGGGGACTCCTACGAGCAGTACTTC. Encoded protein: CASSTRRGDSYEQYF. The chain joins TRBV19 to TRBJ2-7; 8 bases map to TRBD2. In germline, CDR1 is LNHDA, CDR2 SQIVND (reference sequence). The V and J ends lost 4 bases and 0 bases, in that order; junction bases with no gene match: 5. CDR3 size: 15 residues.

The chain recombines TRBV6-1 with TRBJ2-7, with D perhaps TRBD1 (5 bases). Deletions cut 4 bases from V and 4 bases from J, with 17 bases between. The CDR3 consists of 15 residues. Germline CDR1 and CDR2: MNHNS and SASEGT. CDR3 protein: CASSAKPAGWYEQYF. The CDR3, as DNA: TGTGCCAGCAGTGCCAAACCGGCAGGGTGGTACGAGCAGTACTTC.

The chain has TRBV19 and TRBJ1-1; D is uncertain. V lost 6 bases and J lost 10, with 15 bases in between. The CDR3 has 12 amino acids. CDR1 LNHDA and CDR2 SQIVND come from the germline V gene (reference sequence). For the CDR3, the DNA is TGTGCCAGTAGAATCGGACGGACCGGAGCTTTCTTT. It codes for CASRIGRTGAFF.

The CDR3 region is CASWTRGGGEAQYF. The CDR3 coding sequence is TGTGCCAGCTGGACGCGGGGCGGTGGGGAGGCGCAGTATTTT. The V and J genes are TRBV27 and TRBJ2-3; perhaps TRBD2 as D (6 bases). Deletions cut 8 bases from V and 10 bases from J, with 22 bases between. The germline V gene has CDR1 MNHEY and CDR2 SMNVEV (reference sequence). This CDR3 is built from 14 residues.

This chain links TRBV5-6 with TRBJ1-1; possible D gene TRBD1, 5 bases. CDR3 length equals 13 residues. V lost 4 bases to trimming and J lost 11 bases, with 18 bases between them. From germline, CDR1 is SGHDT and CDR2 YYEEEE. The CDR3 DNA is TGTGCCAGCAGCCTTGGCAGGGCGCGGGGGGCTTTCTTT. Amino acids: CASSLGRARGAFF.

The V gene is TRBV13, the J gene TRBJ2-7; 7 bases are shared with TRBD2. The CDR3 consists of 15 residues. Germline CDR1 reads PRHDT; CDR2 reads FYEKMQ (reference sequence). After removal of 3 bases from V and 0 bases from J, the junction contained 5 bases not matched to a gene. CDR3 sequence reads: CASSFGTKSSYEQYF. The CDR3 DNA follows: TGTGCCAGCAGCTTCGGGACTAAGAGCTCCTACGAGCAGTACTTC.

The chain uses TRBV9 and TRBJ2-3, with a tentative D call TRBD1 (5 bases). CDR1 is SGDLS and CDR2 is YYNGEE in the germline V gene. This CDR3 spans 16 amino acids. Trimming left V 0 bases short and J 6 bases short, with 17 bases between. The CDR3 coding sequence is TGTGCCAGCAGCGTAGCCAGGGCCAGCACGTTGGATACGCAGTATTTT. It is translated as CASSVARASTLDTQYF. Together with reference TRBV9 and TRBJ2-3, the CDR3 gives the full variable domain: DSGVTQTPKHLITATGQRVTLRCSPRSGDLSVYWYQQSLDQGLQFLIQYYNGEERAKGNILERFSAQQFPDLHSELNLSSLELGDSALYFCASSVARASTLDTQYFGPGTRLTVL.

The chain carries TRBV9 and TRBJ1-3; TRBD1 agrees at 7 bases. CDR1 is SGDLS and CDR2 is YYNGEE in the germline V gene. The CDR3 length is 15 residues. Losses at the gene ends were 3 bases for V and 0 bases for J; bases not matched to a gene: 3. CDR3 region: CASSADRDSGNTIYF. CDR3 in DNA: TGTGCCAGCAGCGCAGACAGGGACTCTGGAAACACCATATATTTT.

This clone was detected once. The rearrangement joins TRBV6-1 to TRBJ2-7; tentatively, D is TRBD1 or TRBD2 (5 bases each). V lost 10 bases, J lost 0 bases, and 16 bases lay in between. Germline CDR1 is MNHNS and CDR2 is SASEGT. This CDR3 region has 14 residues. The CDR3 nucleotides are TGTGCCACCCGAATGGGACCATACTCCTACGAGCAGTACTTC. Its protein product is CATRMGPYSYEQYF.

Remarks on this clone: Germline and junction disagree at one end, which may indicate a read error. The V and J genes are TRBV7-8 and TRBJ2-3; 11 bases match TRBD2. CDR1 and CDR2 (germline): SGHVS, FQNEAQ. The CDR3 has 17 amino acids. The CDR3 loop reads CASTLIAGGLSSETQYF. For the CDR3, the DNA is TGTGCCAGCACCTTAATAGCGGGAGGGCTCTCTTCCGAGACGCAGTATTTT.

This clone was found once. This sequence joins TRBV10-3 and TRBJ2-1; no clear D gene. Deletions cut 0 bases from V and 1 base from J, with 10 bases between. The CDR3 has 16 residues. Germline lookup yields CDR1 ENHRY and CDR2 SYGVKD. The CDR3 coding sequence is TGTGCCATCAGTGAGTCGGTCAGCGCATCCTACAATGAGCAGTTCTTC. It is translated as CAISESVSASYNEQFF.

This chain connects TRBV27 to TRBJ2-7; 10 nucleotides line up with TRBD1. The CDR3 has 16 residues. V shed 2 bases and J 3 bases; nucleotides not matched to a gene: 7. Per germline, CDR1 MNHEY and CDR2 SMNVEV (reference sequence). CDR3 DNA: TGTGCCAGCAGTTTAAGCGGGGGACAGGGGTTCTACGAGCAGTACTTC. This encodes CASSLSGGQGFYEQYF.

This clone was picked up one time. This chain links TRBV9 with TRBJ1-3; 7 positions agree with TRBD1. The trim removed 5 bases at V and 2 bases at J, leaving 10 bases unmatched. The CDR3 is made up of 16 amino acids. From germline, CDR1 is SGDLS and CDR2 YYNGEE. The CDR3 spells CASSTPTDRAGNTIYF. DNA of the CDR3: TGTGCCAGCAGTACTCCAACTGACAGGGCTGGAAACACCATATATTTT.

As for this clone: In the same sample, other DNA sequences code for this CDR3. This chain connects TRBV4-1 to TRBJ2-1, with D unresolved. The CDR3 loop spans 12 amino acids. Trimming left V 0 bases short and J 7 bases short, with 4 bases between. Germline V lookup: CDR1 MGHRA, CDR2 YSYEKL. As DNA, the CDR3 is TGCGCCAGCAGCCAAGATCTTAATGAGCAGTTCTTC. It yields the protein CASSQDLNEQFF.

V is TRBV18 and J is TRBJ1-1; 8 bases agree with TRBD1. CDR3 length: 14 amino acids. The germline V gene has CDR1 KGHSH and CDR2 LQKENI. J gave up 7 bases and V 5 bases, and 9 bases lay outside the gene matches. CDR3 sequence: CASSSAGTGIEAFF. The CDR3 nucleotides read TGTGCCAGCTCATCGGCCGGGACAGGAATTGAAGCTTTCTTT.

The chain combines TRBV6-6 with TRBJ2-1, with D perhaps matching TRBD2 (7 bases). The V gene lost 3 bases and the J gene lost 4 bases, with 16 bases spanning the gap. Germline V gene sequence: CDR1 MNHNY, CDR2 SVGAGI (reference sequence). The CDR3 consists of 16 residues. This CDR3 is CASSYRRGPPYNEQFF. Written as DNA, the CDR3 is TGTGCCAGCAGTTATCGGCGGGGGCCCCCTTACAATGAGCAGTTCTTC.

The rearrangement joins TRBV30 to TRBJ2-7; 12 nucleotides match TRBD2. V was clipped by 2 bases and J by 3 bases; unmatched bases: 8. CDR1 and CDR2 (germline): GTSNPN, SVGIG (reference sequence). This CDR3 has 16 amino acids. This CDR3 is CAWSQPGLAGVYEQYF. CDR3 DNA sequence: TGTGCCTGGAGTCAACCGGGACTAGCGGGTGTCTACGAGCAGTACTTC. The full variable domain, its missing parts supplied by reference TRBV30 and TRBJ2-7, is SQTIHQWPATLVQPVGSPLSLECTVEGTSNPNLYWYRQAAGRGLQLLFYSVGIGQISSEVPQNLSASRPQDRQFILSSKKLLLSDSGFYLCAWSQPGLAGVYEQYFGPGTRLTVT.

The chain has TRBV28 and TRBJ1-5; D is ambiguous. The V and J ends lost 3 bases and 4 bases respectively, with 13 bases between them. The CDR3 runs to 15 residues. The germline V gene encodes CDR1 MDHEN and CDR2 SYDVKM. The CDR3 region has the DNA TGTGCCAGCAGTTTCCCGGGTCTTCGGAATCAGCCCCAGCATTTT. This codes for CASSFPGLRNQPQHF.

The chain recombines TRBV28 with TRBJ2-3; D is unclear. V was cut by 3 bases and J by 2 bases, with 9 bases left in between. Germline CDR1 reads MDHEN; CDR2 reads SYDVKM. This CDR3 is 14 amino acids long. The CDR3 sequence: CASSFETATDTQYF. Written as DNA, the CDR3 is TGTGCCAGCAGTTTTGAAACGGCCACAGATACGCAGTATTTT.

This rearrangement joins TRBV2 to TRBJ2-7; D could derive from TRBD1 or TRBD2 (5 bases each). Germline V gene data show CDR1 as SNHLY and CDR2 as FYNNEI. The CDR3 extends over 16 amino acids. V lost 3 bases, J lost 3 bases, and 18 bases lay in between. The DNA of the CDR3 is TGTGCCAGCAGTGAGGGACCGGCTATCGGAAACTACGAGCAGTACTTC. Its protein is CASSEGPAIGNYEQYF. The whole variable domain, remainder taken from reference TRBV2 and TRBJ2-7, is EPEVTQTPSHQVTQMGQEVILRCVPISNHLYFYWYRQILGQKVEFLVSFYNNEISEKSEIFDDQFSVERPDGSNFTLKIRSTKLEDSAMYFCASSEGPAIGNYEQYFGPGTRLTVT.